This section outlines one TCR beta chain sequence together with its context. The antigen remains undetermined. Per the germline V gene, CDR1 is SGHTA and CDR2 is FQGNSA. Losses at the gene ends were 6 bases for V and 4 bases for J; bases not matched to a gene: 9. The CDR3 covers 15 residues. This specimen comes from a study of T cell repertoires in cytomegalovirus infection. Study-wide background: Newly reported HLA-C-restricted and thoroughly characterized HLA-B-restricted CMV epitopes were employed. Matching HLA type, along with CMV infection, was indicated by public TCR beta signatures.

Overall study results and limits: HLA-C-restricted, CMV-specific TCR beta clonotypes were dominant ex vivo.

In TCRdb, the reads were re-called with MiXCR into one record per CDR3 protein. The sample carries hundreds of thousands of distinct CDR3 sequences, around 35% recorded once. This receptor was obtained from a human donor in good health (CMV status not recorded). Some clones in this sample may be carry-over from other donors' samples. The rearrangement links TRBV7-2 to TRBJ1-2, with 9 bases identical to TRBD1. The specimen was cultured PBMCs, collected from culture after CMV antigen stimulation. The CDR3 DNA reads TGTGCCAGCAGTTCACCGGGACAGGGCGGCTATGGCTACACCTTC. Translating gives CASSSPGQGGYGYTF.